The present TCR beta chain was sequenced within a study of radiotherapy plus CTLA-4 blockade in lung cancer. Overall study context: Disease control was achieved by about 29% of patients, and objective responses by about 17%. Study-wide results and limits: Expansion in blood of tumor-derived TCR clones was seen after radiotherapy plus ipilimumab.

Concerning this clone: Its cognate antigen is unknown.

The CDR3 extends over 14 amino acids. The V gene's germline CDR1 is SNHLY and CDR2 FYNNEI. V gave up 6 bases and J gave up 3 bases, with 14 bases separating them. Only in-frame clones appear in the TCRdb table, and some are missing; sequencing was by immunoSEQ multiplex PCR. The table lists about 100,000 clones, about four fifths of them singletons. Focal radiation plus CTLA-4 blockade with ipilimumab was given to patients with chemo-refractory metastatic non-small-cell lung cancer. The chain couples TRBV2 to TRBJ2-5; tentative D call: TRBD2 (5 bases). This receptor was obtained from a human donor with non-small cell lung cancer who had stable disease on radiotherapy plus ipilimumab. This sample comprised peripheral blood, obtained from a patient treated with radiotherapy plus ipilimumab. For the CDR3, the DNA is TGTGCCAGCAGCGACCCGGACTGGGAAGAGACCCAGTACTTC. This codes for CASSDPDWEETQYF.